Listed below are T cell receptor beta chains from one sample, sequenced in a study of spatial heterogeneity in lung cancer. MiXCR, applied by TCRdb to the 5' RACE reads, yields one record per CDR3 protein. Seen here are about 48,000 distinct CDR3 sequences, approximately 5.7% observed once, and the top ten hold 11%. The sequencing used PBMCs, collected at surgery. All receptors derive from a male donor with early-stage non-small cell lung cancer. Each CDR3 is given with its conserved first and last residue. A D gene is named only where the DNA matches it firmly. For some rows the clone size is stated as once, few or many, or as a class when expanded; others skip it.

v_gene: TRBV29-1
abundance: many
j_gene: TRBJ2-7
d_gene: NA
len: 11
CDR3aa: CSVVQHYEQYF
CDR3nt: TGCAGCGTTGTACAGCACTACGAGCAGTACTTC

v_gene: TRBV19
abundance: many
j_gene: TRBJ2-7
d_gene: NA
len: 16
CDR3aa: CASSKTGTRSPYEQYF
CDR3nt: TGTGCCAGTAGCAAAACCGGGACTCGTTCCCCCTACGAGCAGTACTTC

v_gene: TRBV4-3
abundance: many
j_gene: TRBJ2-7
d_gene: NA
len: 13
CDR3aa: CASSRGTSREQYF
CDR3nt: TGCGCCAGCAGCCGAGGGACTTCAAGGGAGCAGTACTTC

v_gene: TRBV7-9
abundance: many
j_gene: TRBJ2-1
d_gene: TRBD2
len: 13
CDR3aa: CAVNQASGNEQFF
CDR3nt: TGTGCCGTGAACCAGGCTAGCGGCAATGAGCAGTTCTTC

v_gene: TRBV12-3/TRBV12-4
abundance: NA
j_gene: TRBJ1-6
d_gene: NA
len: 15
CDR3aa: CASSPGKGQNSPLHF
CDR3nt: TGTGCCAGCAGTCCGGGGAAAGGGCAGAATTCACCCCTCCACTTT

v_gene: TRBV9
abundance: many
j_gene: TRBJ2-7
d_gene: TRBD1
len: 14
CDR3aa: CASSLRDRGDEQYF
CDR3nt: TGTGCCAGCAGCCTTCGGGACAGGGGGGACGAGCAGTACTTC

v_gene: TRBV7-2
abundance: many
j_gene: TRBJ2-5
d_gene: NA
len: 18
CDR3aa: CASSFSFGGSYKQETQYF
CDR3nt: TGTGCCAGCAGCTTCAGTTTTGGGGGGAGCTACAAACAAGAGACCCAGTACTTC

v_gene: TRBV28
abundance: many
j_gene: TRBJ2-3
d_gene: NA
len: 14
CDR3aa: CASSYYSGLNTQYF
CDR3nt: TGTGCCAGCAGTTACTACTCGGGACTTAATACGCAGTATTTT

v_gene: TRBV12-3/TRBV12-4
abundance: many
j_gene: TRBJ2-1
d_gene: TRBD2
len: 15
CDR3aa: CASSLRAGMNNEQFF
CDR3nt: TGTGCCAGCAGTTTACGAGCGGGGATGAACAATGAGCAGTTCTTC

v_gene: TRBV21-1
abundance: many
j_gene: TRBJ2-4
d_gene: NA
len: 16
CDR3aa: CASSKEAGTGENIQYF
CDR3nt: TGTGCCAGCAGCAAAGAGGCCGGGACAGGGGAAAACATTCAGTACTTC

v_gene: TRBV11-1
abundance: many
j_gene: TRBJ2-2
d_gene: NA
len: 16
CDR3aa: CASSFGALRDTGELFF
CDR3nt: TGTGCCAGCAGCTTCGGAGCCCTGAGGGACACCGGGGAGCTGTTTTTT

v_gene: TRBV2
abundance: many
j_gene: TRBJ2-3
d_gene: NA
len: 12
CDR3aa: CASSDRGDTQYF
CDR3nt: TGTGCCAGCAGTGACAGGGGAGATACGCAGTATTTT

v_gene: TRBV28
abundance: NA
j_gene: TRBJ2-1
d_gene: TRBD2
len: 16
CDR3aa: CASSSPGLGSYNEQFF
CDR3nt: TGTGCCAGCAGTTCCCCGGGACTAGGGTCCTACAATGAGCAGTTCTTC

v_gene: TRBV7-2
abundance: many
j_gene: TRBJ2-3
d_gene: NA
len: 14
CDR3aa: CASSLAGGGDTQYF
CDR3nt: TGTGCCAGCAGCTTAGCGGGAGGAGGGGATACGCAGTATTTT

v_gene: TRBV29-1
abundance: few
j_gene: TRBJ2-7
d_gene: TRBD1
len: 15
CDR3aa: CGIKPGTGGSYEQYF
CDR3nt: TGCGGCATCAAACCCGGGACAGGGGGCTCCTACGAGCAGTACTTC

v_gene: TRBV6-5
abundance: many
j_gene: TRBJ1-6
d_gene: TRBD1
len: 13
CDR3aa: CASKGGENSPLHF
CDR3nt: TGTGCCAGCAAAGGGGGCGAGAATTCACCCCTCCACTTT

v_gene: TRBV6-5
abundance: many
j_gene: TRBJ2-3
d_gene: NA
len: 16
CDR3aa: CASSLTAGHLRDTQYF
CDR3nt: TGTGCCAGCAGTCTAACGGCGGGGCACCTCAGGGATACGCAGTATTTT

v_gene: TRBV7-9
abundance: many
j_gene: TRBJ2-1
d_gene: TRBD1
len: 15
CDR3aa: CASTGGTGGYNEQFF
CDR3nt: TGTGCCAGCACCGGGGGGACAGGGGGCTACAATGAGCAGTTCTTC

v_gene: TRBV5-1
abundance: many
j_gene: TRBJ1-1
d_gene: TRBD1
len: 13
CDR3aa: CASSPGGKTEAFF
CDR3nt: TGCGCCAGCAGCCCAGGGGGCAAGACTGAAGCTTTCTTT

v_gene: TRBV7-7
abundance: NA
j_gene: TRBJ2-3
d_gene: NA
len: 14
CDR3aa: CASSQTGATDTQYF
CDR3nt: TGTGCTAGCAGCCAAACGGGGGCCACAGATACGCAGTATTTT

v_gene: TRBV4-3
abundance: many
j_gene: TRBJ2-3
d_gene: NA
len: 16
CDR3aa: CASSQVTSAGTDTQYF
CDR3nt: TGCGCCAGCAGCCAAGTAACGAGTGCGGGCACAGATACGCAGTATTTT

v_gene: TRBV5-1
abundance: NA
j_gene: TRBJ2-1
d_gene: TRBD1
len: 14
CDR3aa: CASSFGTGYHEQFF
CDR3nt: TGCGCCAGCAGCTTCGGGACAGGGTATCATGAGCAGTTCTTC

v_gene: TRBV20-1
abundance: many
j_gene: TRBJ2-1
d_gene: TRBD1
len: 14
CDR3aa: CSASDQGAYNEQFF
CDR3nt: TGCAGTGCTAGTGATCAGGGGGCCTACAATGAGCAGTTCTTC

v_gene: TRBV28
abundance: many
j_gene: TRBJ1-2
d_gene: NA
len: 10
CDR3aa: CASGRGGYTF
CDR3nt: TGTGCCAGCGGAAGAGGTGGCTACACCTTC

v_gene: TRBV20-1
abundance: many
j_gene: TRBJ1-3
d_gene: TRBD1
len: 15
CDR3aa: CSASWDSTSGNTIYF
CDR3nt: TGCAGTGCTAGTTGGGACAGCACCTCTGGAAACACCATATATTTT

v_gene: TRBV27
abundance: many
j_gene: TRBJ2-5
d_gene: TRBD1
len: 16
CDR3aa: CASSQRTGHIGETQYF
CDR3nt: TGTGCCAGCAGTCAGCGGACAGGGCACATCGGGGAGACCCAGTACTTC

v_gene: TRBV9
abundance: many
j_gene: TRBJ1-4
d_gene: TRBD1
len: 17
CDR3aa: CASSVAGTGAGNEKLFF
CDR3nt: TGTGCCAGCAGCGTAGCTGGGACAGGGGCGGGCAATGAAAAACTGTTTTTT

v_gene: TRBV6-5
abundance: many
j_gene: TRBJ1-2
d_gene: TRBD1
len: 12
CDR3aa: CASRGQDYGYTF
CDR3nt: TGTGCCAGCAGGGGACAGGACTATGGCTACACCTTC

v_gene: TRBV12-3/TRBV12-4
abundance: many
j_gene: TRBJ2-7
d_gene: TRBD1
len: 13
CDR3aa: CASSPSQGYEQYF
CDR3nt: TGTGCCAGCAGTCCGTCACAGGGGTACGAGCAGTACTTC

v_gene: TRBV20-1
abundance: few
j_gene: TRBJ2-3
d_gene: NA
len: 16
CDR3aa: CSAREPGGLSTDTQYF
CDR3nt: TGCAGTGCTAGAGAACCCGGCGGCCTTAGCACAGATACGCAGTATTTT

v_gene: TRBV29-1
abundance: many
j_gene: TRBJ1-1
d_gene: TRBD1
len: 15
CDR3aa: CSSIGQGALGTEAFF
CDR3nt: TGCAGCTCAATAGGACAGGGGGCGCTGGGCACTGAAGCTTTCTTT

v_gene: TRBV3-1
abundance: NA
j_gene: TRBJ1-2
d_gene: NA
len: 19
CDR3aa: CASSPWAAQGGKSDYGYTF
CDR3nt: TGTGCCAGCAGCCCCTGGGCAGCCCAGGGCGGGAAGTCGGACTATGGCTACACCTTC

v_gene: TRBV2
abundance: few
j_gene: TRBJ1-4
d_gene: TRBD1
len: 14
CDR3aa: CASSDYRGNEKLFF
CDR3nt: TGTGCCAGCAGTGATTACAGGGGTAATGAAAAACTGTTTTTT

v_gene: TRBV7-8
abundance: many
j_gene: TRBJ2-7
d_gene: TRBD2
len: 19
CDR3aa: CASSLRGREGPSSSYEQYF
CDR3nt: TGTGCCAGCAGCTTAAGGGGCCGGGAGGGCCCCTCGAGCTCCTACGAGCAGTACTTC

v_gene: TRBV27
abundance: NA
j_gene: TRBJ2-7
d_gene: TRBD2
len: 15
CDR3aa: CASSQSAGGLYEQYF
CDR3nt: TGTGCCAGCAGTCAATCAGCGGGAGGGCTATACGAGCAGTACTTC

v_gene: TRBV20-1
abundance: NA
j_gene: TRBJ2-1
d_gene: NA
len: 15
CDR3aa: CSASMWRDTIGEQFF
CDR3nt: TGCAGTGCTAGTATGTGGCGGGACACAATCGGTGAGCAGTTCTTC

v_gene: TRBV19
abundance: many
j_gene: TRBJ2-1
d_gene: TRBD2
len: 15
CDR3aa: CASSIGTSGGNEQFF
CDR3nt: TGTGCCAGTAGTATAGGGACTAGCGGGGGGAATGAGCAGTTCTTC

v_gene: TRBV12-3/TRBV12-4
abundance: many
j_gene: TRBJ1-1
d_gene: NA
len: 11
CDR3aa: CASSLTREAFF
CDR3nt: TGTGCCAGCAGCCTCACCCGTGAAGCTTTCTTT

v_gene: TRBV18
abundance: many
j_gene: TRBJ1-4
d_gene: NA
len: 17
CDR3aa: CASSSLPGHTTNEKLFF
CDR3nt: TGTGCCAGCTCATCCCTCCCGGGACATACAACTAATGAAAAACTGTTTTTT

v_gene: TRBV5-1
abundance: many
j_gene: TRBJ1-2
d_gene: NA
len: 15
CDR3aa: CASSARGNPNYGYTF
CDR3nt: TGCGCCAGCAGCGCAAGGGGTAACCCGAACTATGGCTACACCTTC

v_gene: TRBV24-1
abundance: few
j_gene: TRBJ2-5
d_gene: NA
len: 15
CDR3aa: CATSDPTGHQETQYF
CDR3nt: TGTGCCACCAGTGATCCTACAGGGCACCAAGAGACCCAGTACTTC

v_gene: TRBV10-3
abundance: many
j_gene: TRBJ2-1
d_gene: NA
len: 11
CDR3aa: CAIAEGNEQFF
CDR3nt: TGTGCCATCGCCGAAGGGAATGAGCAGTTCTTC

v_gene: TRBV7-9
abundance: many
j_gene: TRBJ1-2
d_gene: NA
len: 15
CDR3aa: CASSFYSGSNYGYTF
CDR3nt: TGTGCCAGCAGCTTCTACTCGGGTTCTAACTATGGCTACACCTTC

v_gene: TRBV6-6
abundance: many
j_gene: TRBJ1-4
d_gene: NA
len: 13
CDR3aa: CASSYGLDEKLFF
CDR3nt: TGTGCCAGCAGTTACGGTTTGGATGAAAAACTGTTTTTT

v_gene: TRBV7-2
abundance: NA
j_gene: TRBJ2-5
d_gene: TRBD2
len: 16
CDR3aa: CASSSPGLAGKETQYF
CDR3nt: TGTGCCAGCAGCTCCCCGGGACTAGCGGGAAAGGAGACCCAGTACTTC

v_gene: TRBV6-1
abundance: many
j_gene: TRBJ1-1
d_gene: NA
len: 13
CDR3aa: CASGLFGRAEAFF
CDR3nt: TGTGCCAGTGGCCTATTCGGGAGGGCTGAAGCTTTCTTT

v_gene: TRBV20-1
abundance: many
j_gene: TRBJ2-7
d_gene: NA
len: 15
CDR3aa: CSARDPQRSSYEQYF
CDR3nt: TGCAGTGCTAGAGATCCCCAGCGGAGCTCCTACGAGCAGTACTTC

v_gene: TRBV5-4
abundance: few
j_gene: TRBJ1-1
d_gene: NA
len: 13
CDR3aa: CASRVGGKTEAFF
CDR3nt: TGTGCCAGCAGGGTGGGGGGAAAAACTGAAGCTTTCTTT

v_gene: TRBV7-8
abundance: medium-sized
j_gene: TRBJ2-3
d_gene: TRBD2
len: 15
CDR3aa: CASSRTSGHGGTQYF
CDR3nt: TGTGCCAGCAGCCGGACTAGCGGCCACGGGGGTACGCAGTATTTT

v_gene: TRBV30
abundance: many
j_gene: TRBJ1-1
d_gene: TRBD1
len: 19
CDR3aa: CAWSTISRDRGFLNTEAFF
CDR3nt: TGTGCCTGGAGTACCATTAGCCGGGACAGGGGATTCCTGAACACTGAAGCTTTCTTT